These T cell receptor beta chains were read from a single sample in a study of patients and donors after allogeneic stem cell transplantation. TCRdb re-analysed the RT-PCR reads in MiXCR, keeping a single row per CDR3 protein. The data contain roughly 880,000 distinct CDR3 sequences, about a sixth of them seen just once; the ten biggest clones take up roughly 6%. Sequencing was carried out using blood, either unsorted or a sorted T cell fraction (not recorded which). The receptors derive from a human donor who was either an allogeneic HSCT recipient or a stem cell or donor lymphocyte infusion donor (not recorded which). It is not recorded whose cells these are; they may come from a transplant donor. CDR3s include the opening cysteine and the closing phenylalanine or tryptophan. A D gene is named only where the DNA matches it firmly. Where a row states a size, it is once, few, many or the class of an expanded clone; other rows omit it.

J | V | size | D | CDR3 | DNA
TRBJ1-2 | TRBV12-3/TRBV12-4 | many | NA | CASSLGGGGYTF | TGTGCCAGCAGTTTAGGCGGGGGTGGCTACACCTTC
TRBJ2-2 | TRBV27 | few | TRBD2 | CASSLRTSGGSGELFF | TGTGCCAGCAGTTTACGGACTAGCGGGGGATCCGGGGAGCTGTTTTTT
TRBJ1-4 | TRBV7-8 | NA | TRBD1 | CASSLAEQGVFANEKLFF | TGTGCCAGCAGCTTAGCGGAACAGGGGGTCTTTGCTAATGAAAAACTGTTTTTT
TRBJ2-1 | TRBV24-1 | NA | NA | CATSDSASSYNEQFF | TGTGCCACCAGTGATTCCGCGAGCTCCTACAATGAGCAGTTCTTC
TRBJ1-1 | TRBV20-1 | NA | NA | CSARAGTMNTEAFF | TGCAGTGCTAGAGCCGGGACGATGAACACTGAAGCTTTCTTT
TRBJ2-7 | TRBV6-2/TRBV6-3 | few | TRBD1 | CASSSSGTGWREQYF | TGTGCCAGCAGTTCATCCGGGACAGGGTGGCGAGAGCAGTACTTC
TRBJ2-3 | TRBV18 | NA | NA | CASSPPRTSTDTQYF | TGTGCCAGCTCACCACCGCGGACTAGCACAGATACGCAGTATTTT
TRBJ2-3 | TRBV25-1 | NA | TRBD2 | CASSKQGKLAGDTDTQYF | TGTGCCAGCAGTAAACAGGGAAAACTAGCGGGTGACACAGATACGCAGTATTTT
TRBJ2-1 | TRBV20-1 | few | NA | CSARDDGWNEQFF | TGCAGTGCTAGAGATGACGGCTGGAATGAGCAGTTCTTC
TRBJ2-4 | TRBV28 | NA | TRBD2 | CASSRGGKNIQYF | TGTGCCAGCAGTCGGGGGGGCAAAAACATTCAGTACTTC
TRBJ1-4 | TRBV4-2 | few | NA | CASSQGWGGHNEKLFF | TGTGCCAGCAGCCAGGGGTGGGGAGGTCATAATGAGAAACTGTTTTTT
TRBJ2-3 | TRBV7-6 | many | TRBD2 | CASSTIAGLDGYTQYF | TGTGCCAGCAGCACGATAGCGGGCCTCGACGGTTATACGCAGTATTTT
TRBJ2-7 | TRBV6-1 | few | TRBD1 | CASSTGVGYEQYF | TGTGCCAGCAGTACAGGGGTAGGCTACGAGCAGTACTTC
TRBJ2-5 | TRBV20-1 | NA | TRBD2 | CSASITSGGGSQETQYF | TGCAGTGCTAGCATAACTAGCGGGGGGGGGTCCCAAGAGACCCAGTACTTC
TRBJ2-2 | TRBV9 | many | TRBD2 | CASSVVSGTNTGELFF | TGTGCCAGCAGCGTAGTTAGCGGGACTAACACCGGGGAGCTGTTTTTT
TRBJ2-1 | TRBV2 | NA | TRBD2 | CASCRRWGRDEQFF | TGTGCCAGCTGCCGTCGGTGGGGGAGGGATGAGCAGTTCTTC
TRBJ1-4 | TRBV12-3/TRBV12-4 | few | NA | CASSTLTALNEKLFF | TGTGCCAGCAGTACCCTGACAGCCTTGAATGAAAAACTGTTTTTT
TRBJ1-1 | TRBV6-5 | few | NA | CASSSPAGRDGAFF | TGTGCCAGCAGTTCCCCGGCCGGCCGTGACGGCGCTTTCTTT
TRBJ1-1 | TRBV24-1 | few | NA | CATKGLGANTEAFF | TGTGCCACCAAAGGGCTCGGGGCGAACACTGAAGCTTTCTTT
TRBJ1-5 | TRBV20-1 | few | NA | CSARVDLGWNQPQHF | TGCAGTGCTAGAGTAGATCTGGGGTGGAATCAGCCCCAGCATTTT
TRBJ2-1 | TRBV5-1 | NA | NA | CASSTRQAGTGNEQFF | TGCGCCAGCAGCACCCGACAGGCTGGAACTGGCAATGAGCAGTTCTTC
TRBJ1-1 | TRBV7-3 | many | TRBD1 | CASSSGTGNTEAFF | TGTGCCAGCAGCTCAGGGACAGGGAACACTGAAGCTTTCTTT
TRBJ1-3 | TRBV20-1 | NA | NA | CSVRAGGNTIYF | TGCAGTGTAAGGGCGGGAGGAAACACCATATATTTT
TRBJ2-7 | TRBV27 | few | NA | CASSFAGPPHEQYF | TGTGCCAGCAGTTTCGCGGGGCCTCCCCACGAGCAGTACTTC
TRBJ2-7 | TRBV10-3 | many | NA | CAISSSYEQYF | TGTGCCATCAGTAGCTCCTACGAGCAGTACTTC
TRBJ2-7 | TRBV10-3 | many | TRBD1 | CAIKKGQGAYEQYF | TGTGCCATCAAGAAGGGACAGGGGGCTTACGAGCAGTACTTC